Included here is one T cell receptor (beta chain) sequence, with context. The target antigen is unknown. This sample is drawn from a study of T cells expressing NK-cell markers. Broader study findings: The contribution of dominant NKG2C+ clonotypes to CD8+ T cells in six donors was 1.0-7.0%.

Reanalyzing the 5' RACE reads, TCRdb keeps one entry per CDR3 protein, without DNA. This sample's table reports some 410,000 distinct CDR3 sequences. The CDR3 extends over 13 amino acids. The germline V gene encodes CDR1 SEHNR and CDR2 FQNEAQ (reference sequence). The sequence derives from a woman aged 18 to 75 in good health. The chain carries TRBV7-9 and TRBJ2-1; TCRdb returns TRBD1, unconfirmable since there is no DNA. The sequenced material came from blood T cells: a sorted CD56 or NKG2C T cell subset, CD4+ or CD8+ T cells, or bulk PBMC T cells (not recorded which). The CDR3 spells CASSFPGWNEQFF.